This T cell receptor beta chain was captured by sequencing in a study of vaccination effects on CD4 cells after COVID-19. In the study overall: Relative to the second dose, post-vaccine samples were obtained a median of 72 days later.

Prior to sequencing, the ViraFEST assay stimulated PBMC with viral peptide pools, which expanded the antigen-specific CD4+ T cells. The culture ran for 10 days before CD4+ T cells were isolated. PCR showed that the person got SARS-CoV-2 infection at some point between March and December 2020. Participants were given two doses of BNT162b2 or mRNA-1273 vaccine. Replacing half the medium with IL-2 medium was done on days 3 and 7. CDR1 and CDR2 (germline): KGHSH, LQKENI. The CDR3 covers 14 residues. V was trimmed by 4 bases and J by 6 bases, leaving 12 bases between them. Repertoires were generated with immunoSEQ multiplex PCR, while TCRdb's copy carries only in-frame clones and drops some. The repertoire consists of more than 12,000 clones, with about 70% occurring once and the leading ten covering 20% to 25%. To note about this clone: Its specificity is not known.

The clonotype comes from a human donor who had a prior SARS-CoV-2 infection. Sequences were derived from CD4+ T cells from PBMCs cultured with HCoV-NL63 spike peptides, sampled after COVID-19 vaccination. V gene TRBV18 combines with J gene TRBJ1-4; D ambiguous. The CDR3 DNA follows: TGTGCCAGCTCACTCCAGGTGTTGGATGAAAAACTGTTTTTT. Translating gives CASSLQVLDEKLFF. The entire variable domain, with the rest obtained from reference TRBV18 and TRBJ1-4, is as follows: NAGVMQNPRHLVRRRGQEARLRCSPMKGHSHVYWYRQLPEEGLKFMVYLQKENIIDESGMPKERFSAEFPKEGPSILRIQQVVRGDSAAYFCASSLQVLDEKLFFGSGTQLSVL.